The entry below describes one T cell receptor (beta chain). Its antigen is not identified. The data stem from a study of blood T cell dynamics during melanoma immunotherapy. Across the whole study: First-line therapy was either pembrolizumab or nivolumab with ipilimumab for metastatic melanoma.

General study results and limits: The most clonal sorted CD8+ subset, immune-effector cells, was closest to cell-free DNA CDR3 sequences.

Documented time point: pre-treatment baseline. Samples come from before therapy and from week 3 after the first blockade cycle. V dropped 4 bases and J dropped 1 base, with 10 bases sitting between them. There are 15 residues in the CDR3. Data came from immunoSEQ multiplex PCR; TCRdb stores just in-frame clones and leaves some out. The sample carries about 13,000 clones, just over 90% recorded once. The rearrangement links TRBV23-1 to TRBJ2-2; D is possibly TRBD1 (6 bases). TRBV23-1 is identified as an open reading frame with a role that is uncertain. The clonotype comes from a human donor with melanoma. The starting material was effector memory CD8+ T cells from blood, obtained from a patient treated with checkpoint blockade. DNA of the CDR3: TGCGCCAGCAGTCCTACAGGGATGAACACCGGGGAGCTGTTTTTT. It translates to CASSPTGMNTGELFF.